This T cell receptor beta chain was retrieved from a study of spatial heterogeneity in lung cancer. Study-wide context: The average appearance count of each unique TCR and UMI combination in raw reads was more than ten.

The junction had 10 bases not matched to a gene; V was cut back by 3 bases and J by 2 bases. Germline V gives CDR1 SGHRS, CDR2 YFSETQ. The CDR3 runs to 17 residues. In TCRdb, the 5' RACE reads were re-called with MiXCR into one record per CDR3 protein. The sample lists about 7,000 distinct CDR3 sequences, 11% to 15% seen once, with around 9% in the top ten. The time point is: sample taken at primary tumor resection. Untreated early-stage non-small cell lung cancer patients, around 70 in total, were the donors. Unsorted samples of tumor, nontumor lung or frozen PBMC had their whole RNA sequenced. Regarding the study as a whole: For expanded intratumoral alpha and beta TCRs, counts tracked tumor mutation counts.

Turning to this clonotype: The antigen remains undetermined.

The TCR originated in a female donor with early-stage non-small cell lung cancer. V and J are TRBV5-1 and TRBJ2-7; the match to TRBD2 covers 11 bases. The material sequenced was lung tumor tissue, taken at surgery. CDR3 protein: CASSSLSGTSGAYEQYF. CDR3 nucleotide sequence: TGCGCCAGCAGCTCCTTGTCCGGGACTAGCGGCGCCTACGAGCAGTACTTC.